These 13 T cell receptor beta chains came from one sample sequenced in a study of CD8 T cells in ankylosing spondylitis. MiXCR, run by TCRdb on the 5' RACE reads, gives a single entry per CDR3 protein. Of about 240,000 distinct CDR3 sequences in the sample, over 8.5% were seen once. The material sequenced was blood, either unsorted or a sorted T cell fraction (not recorded which). These receptors were collected from a male donor with ankylosing spondylitis or in good health (not recorded which).

The rearrangement links TRBV5-1 to TRBJ2-1; TRBD1 matches at 9 bases. Germline CDR1 reads SGHRS; CDR2 reads YFSETQ. This CDR3 comprises 18 residues. V was clipped by 3 bases and J by 7 bases; unmatched bases: 17. The CDR3 nucleotides are TGCGCCAGCAGCTCCGCTGCAGGTACAGGGGGCAAAGAGAATGAGCAGTTCTTC. It codes for CASSSAAGTGGKENEQFF.

At least ten counts were recorded for this clonotype. The CDR3 DNA sequence: TGTGCCAGTAGTATCGGCCAGGTTCACAATGAGCAGTTCTTC. This codes for CASSIGQVHNEQFF. This rearrangement joins TRBV19 to TRBJ2-1; the D is unclear. From germline, CDR1 is LNHDA and CDR2 SQIVND (reference sequence). There are 14 residues in the CDR3. V was cut by 3 bases and J by 5 bases, with 11 bases left in between.

This clonotype was detected ten times or more. The chain couples TRBV20-1 to TRBJ1-1; D gene uncertain. The CDR3 covers 14 residues. CDR1 is DFQATT and CDR2 is SNEGSKA in the germline V gene (reference sequence). V lost 3 bases, J lost 0 bases, and 11 bases lay in between. The CDR3 DNA reads as TGCAGTGCTAGGAAGGACGAGTTGAACACTGAAGCTTTCTTT. Translated: CSARKDELNTEAFF.

The CDR3, as DNA: TGCAGTGCTAGAGAAACCTCAGGGGCCCAGTACTTC. Translation gives CSARETSGAQYF. The chain is built from TRBV20-1 and TRBJ2-5, with D perhaps matching TRBD1 (6 bases). V gave up 0 bases and J gave up 9 bases, with 11 bases separating them. The CDR3 length is 12 residues. The germline V gene encodes CDR1 DFQATT and CDR2 SNEGSKA (reference sequence).

The chain has TRBV5-1 and TRBJ2-6; D perhaps matches TRBD2 (6 bases). Germline V gene sequence: CDR1 SGHRS, CDR2 YFSETQ. V lost 3 bases and J 0 bases, leaving 7 bases between the germline ends. This CDR3 comprises 15 residues. The CDR3 reads CASSWDFSGANVLTF. The CDR3, as DNA: TGCGCCAGCAGCTGGGACTTCTCTGGGGCCAACGTCCTGACTTTC.

This clonotype was observed many times. The chain uses TRBV27 and TRBJ2-7; D not certain. The ends were cut back, 3 bases at V and 6 bases at J, with 9 bases in the middle. This CDR3 contains 12 residues. Germline V CDR1 and CDR2: MNHEY, SMNVEV (reference sequence). The CDR3 region is CASSLTGGEQYF. In nucleotides, the CDR3 is TGTGCCAGCAGTTTGACGGGCGGCGAGCAGTACTTC.

This clonotype appeared a few times. V gene TRBV29-1 combines with J gene TRBJ2-5, with D perhaps TRBD2 (6 bases). The V end was cut by 5 bases, the J end by 3 bases, with 13 bases between. Germline CDR1 reads SQVTM; CDR2 reads ANQGSEA. This CDR3 contains 13 residues. The CDR3 loop is CSVTGTSKETQYF. The CDR3 DNA reads TGCAGCGTTACCGGGACTTCCAAAGAGACCCAGTACTTC.

This clonotype was picked up many times. The V and J genes are TRBV5-1 and TRBJ2-3, with a weak D call TRBD1 (6 bases). In germline, CDR1 is SGHRS, CDR2 YFSETQ. CDR3 size: 14 residues. Trimming stripped 6 bases from V and 9 bases from J, with 20 bases between. The CDR3 nucleotides read TGCGCCAGCAACTCTGGACAGATGGAATTGACGCAGTATTTT. This codes for CASNSGQMELTQYF.

This clonotype was seen ten or more times. The V gene is TRBV27, the J gene TRBJ2-1; TRBD1 is a possible D gene (5 bases). Germline CDR1 MNHEY, CDR2 SMNVEV (reference sequence). Trimming removed 5 bases at V and 7 bases at J, with 18 bases between. The CDR3 contains 15 residues. Here the CDR3 DNA reads TGTGCCAGCAGTCCCAGGGTGTCTAGGGTTAATGAGCAGTTCTTC. Residues: CASSPRVSRVNEQFF.

This clonotype was seen many times. This chain's CDR3 is CASSFQGNTIYF. CDR3 bases: TGTGCCAGCAGCTTTCAGGGGAACACCATATATTTT. The V and J genes are TRBV5-6 and TRBJ1-3; maybe TRBD1 (6 bases). V shed 2 bases and J shed 7 bases, with 7 bases lying between them. Germline V CDR1 and CDR2: SGHDT, YYEEEE. CDR3 length: 12 residues.

This clonotype was found many times. The rearrangement uses TRBV5-1 and TRBJ1-1; tentative D call: TRBD1 (5 bases). There are 14 residues in the CDR3. In germline, CDR1 is SGHRS, CDR2 YFSETQ. Trimming cost V 0 bases and J 1 base, with 7 bases left between them. The DNA of the CDR3 is TGCGCCAGCAGCTTGGCCCAGGGGAACACTGAAGCTTTCTTT. Translating gives CASSLAQGNTEAFF.

This clonotype was counted at least ten times. The gene calls are TRBV12-3 or TRBV12-4 and TRBJ1-1; a weak D match, TRBD1 (5 bases). This CDR3 is 14 amino acids long. Trimming stripped 6 bases from V and 5 bases from J, with 16 bases between. CDR3 sequence reads: CASSLGGERTEAFF. CDR3 nucleotide sequence: TGTGCCAGCAGCCTCGGGGGGGAGAGGACTGAAGCTTTCTTT.

The chain links TRBV5-1 to TRBJ2-5; D unclear. The CDR3 is made up of 15 amino acids. V was clipped by 4 bases and J by 5 bases, with 18 bases between them. Looked up from germline, CDR1 is SGHRS and CDR2 is YFSETQ. CDR3 region: CASSGIGPYLETQYF. CDR3 DNA: TGCGCCAGCAGCGGGATAGGACCTTACCTGGAGACCCAGTACTTC.